Below, 9 T cell receptor beta chains from the same sample are listed, as sequenced in a study of shared T cell receptors in the human thymus. Profiling relied on immunoSEQ multiplex PCR, and the TCRdb table lists in-frame clones only, not all of them. The table lists roughly 500,000 clones, approximately 80% of them singletons. The sample also formed part of further work on human thymus T cells.

The material sequenced was thymocytes. Source of these receptors: a boy in the first two years of life with a congenital heart defect.

The CDR3 region is CAISSGDSSYEQYF. CDR3 in DNA: TGTGCCATCAGTTCCGGGGACAGCTCCTACGAGCAGTACTTC. The V call is TRBV10-3, the J call TRBJ2-7, with TRBD1 matching over 7 bases. Germline values: CDR1 ENHRY, CDR2 SYGVKD. The CDR3 spans 14 residues. V shed 5 bases and J 0 bases; nucleotides not matched to a gene: 4.

The chain uses TRBV7-8 and TRBJ2-7, with 11 bases matching TRBD2. This CDR3 has 15 residues. Germline V gene sequence: CDR1 SGHVS, CDR2 FQNEAQ. J gave up 2 bases and V 3 bases, and 3 bases lay outside the gene matches. The CDR3, as DNA: TGTGCCAGCAGCTTCCCGGGACTAGCGGCCTACGAGCAGTACTTC. This codes for CASSFPGLAAYEQYF.

The J gene is TRBJ2-1, the V gene TRBV4-1; 8 bases line up with TRBD2. There are 16 residues in the CDR3. The trim removed 2 bases at V and 6 bases at J, leaving 9 bases unmatched. CDR1 is MGHRA and CDR2 is YSYEKL in the germline V gene. CDR3 in DNA: TGCGCCAGCAGCCAACAACTAGCGGCAGACAGCAATGAGCAGTTCTTC. Protein sequence: CASSQQLAADSNEQFF.

J is TRBJ1-1 and V is TRBV13, with D possibly matching TRBD1 (5 bases). Germline values: CDR1 PRHDT, CDR2 FYEKMQ (reference sequence). The CDR3 covers 13 residues. V was clipped by 1 base and J by 4 bases, with 7 bases between them. Written as DNA, the CDR3 is TGTGCCAGCAGCTTAGCGGGGGGCACTGAAGCTTTCTTT. Protein product: CASSLAGGTEAFF.

V and J are TRBV15 and TRBJ2-5, with 7 bases matching TRBD2. This CDR3 comprises 16 residues. V was clipped by 4 bases and J by 1 base; unmatched bases: 9. Germline V gene data show CDR1 as LNHNV and CDR2 as YYDKDF (reference sequence). The CDR3 nucleotides are TGTGCCACCAGCAAACCGGGGGGAATAACCCAAGAGACCCAGTACTTC. As protein: CATSKPGGITQETQYF.

The chain couples TRBV7-8 to TRBJ2-3, with TRBD1 as a possible D gene (6 bases). The CDR3 contains 14 residues. Germline CDR1 and CDR2: SGHVS and FQNEAQ. Trimming left V 4 bases short and J 2 bases short, with 10 bases between. This chain's CDR3 is CASSSTGFTDTQYF. CDR3 coding DNA: TGTGCCAGCAGCTCGACAGGTTTCACAGATACGCAGTATTTT.

The V call is TRBV2, the J call TRBJ2-5; 15 nucleotides line up with TRBD2. Trimming cost V 6 bases and J 1 base; bases outside gene matches: 9. Germline values: CDR1 SNHLY, CDR2 FYNNEI. The CDR3 is made up of 18 amino acids. CDR3 amino acids: CASRIGLAGGPVQETQYF. The CDR3 DNA reads as TGTGCCAGCAGGATCGGACTAGCGGGAGGGCCTGTCCAAGAGACCCAGTACTTC.

The gene calls are TRBV6-5 and TRBJ1-3; D gene ambiguous. The germline V and J ends were trimmed by 0 bases and 4 bases, with 13 bases remaining between them. This CDR3 has 16 amino acids. The germline V gene has CDR1 MNHEY and CDR2 SVGAGI. The CDR3 reads CASSYSWQRGGNTIYF. Written as DNA, the CDR3 is TGTGCCAGCAGTTACTCATGGCAGCGAGGGGGAAACACCATATATTTT.

The chain joins TRBV27 to TRBJ2-1; TRBD2 aligns across 8 bases. Germline loops: CDR1 MNHEY, CDR2 SMNVEV (reference sequence). This CDR3 comprises 15 residues. V shed 2 bases and J 7 bases; nucleotides not matched to a gene: 7. The CDR3 nucleotides read TGTGCCAGCAGTTTAAGGGGACTAGAAGGAAATGAGCAGTTCTTC. Translation gives CASSLRGLEGNEQFF.